Listed below are T cell receptor beta chains from one sample, sequenced in a study of healthy donors' naive CD4 and CD8 T cells. TCRdb itself ran the reads through MiXCR, one entry per CDR3 protein. This table has approximately 180,000 distinct CDR3 sequences, 74% appearing once. Sequencing was carried out using naive CD4+ and CD8+ T cells sorted from blood, pooled from several donors. These receptors were obtained from a pool of human donors in good health; the sample pools cells from several healthy donors. CDR3s include the opening cysteine and the closing phenylalanine or tryptophan. D genes are given only for firm matches. Part of the rows lack a size; the others show once, few, many or a class for expanded clones.

clone_size j_call v_call d_call cdr3_nt cdr3_aa
. TRBJ2-5 TRBV27 TRBD2 TGTGCCAGCAGTTTATCCGTACTAGCGGTCCGTGAGACCCAGTACTTC CASSLSVLAVRETQYF
. TRBJ1-1 TRBV7-2 TRBD1 TGTGCCAGCAGCTTAGCGGACAGGGCTTCTGAAGCTTTCTTT CASSLADRASEAFF
few TRBJ2-7 TRBV29-1 . TGCAGCGTTGAAGAATCTGAGGGAGGCTCCTACGAGCAGTACTTC CSVEESEGGSYEQYF
. TRBJ1-5 TRBV19 . TGTGCCAGTCGGGAGAGAGTCGGGAACCAGCCCCAGCATTTT CASRERVGNQPQHF
few TRBJ2-5 TRBV29-1 TRBD1 TGCAGCGTTGCACAGGGGATTAGGGAGACCCAGTACTTC CSVAQGIRETQYF
few TRBJ2-5 TRBV29-1 . TGCAGCGTTCTAGGTGGAGAGACCCAGTACTTC CSVLGGETQYF
. TRBJ2-1 TRBV6-5 TRBD1 TGTGCCAGCAGTTACTCGACGGGACAGGGGACGTATGAGCAGTTCTTC CASSYSTGQGTYEQFF
. TRBJ2-5 TRBV7-8 . TGTGCCAGCAGCGATTATCGGGGCGGCCAAGAGACCCAGTACTTC CASSDYRGGQETQYF
. TRBJ2-1 TRBV10-2 TRBD2 TGCGCCAGCACCCGACTAGCGGTCGTCTCTAATGAGCAGTTCTTC CASTRLAVVSNEQFF
. TRBJ1-5 TRBV6-5 . TGTGCCAGCAGTTCCTCGGACGGGTATAGCAATCAGCCCCAGCATTTT CASSSSDGYSNQPQHF
. TRBJ2-2 TRBV29-1 TRBD1 TGCAGCGTTGAAGGACAGGGATGGCTGGGGCTGTTTTTT CSVEGQGWLGLFF
. TRBJ2-1 TRBV29-1 . TGCAGCGTTATTATTGTGGGACACATCGATGAGCAGTTCTTC CSVIIVGHIDEQFF
. TRBJ2-1 TRBV29-1 . TGCAGCGTTGAATGGCGGAACTCCTACAATGAGCAGTTCTTC CSVEWRNSYNEQFF
. TRBJ2-1 TRBV19 TRBD2 TGTGCCAGTAGTAAGTTTACTAGCGGGAGCAATGAGCAGTTCTTC CASSKFTSGSNEQFF
few TRBJ2-7 TRBV19 . TGTGCCAGTAGTATTGAGGTTTCCTACGAGCAGTACTTC CASSIEVSYEQYF
. TRBJ2-5 TRBV29-1 . TGCAGCGTAGCAGGGGTTGGGGAGACCCAGTACTTC CSVAGVGETQYF
few TRBJ1-5 TRBV19 . TGTGCCAGTAGTATACGGTGGAGCAATCAGCCCCAGCATTTT CASSIRWSNQPQHF
. TRBJ2-7 TRBV18 . TGTGCCAGCTCACCAGCGGCCAGCTACGAGCAGTACTTC CASSPAASYEQYF
. TRBJ2-1 TRBV6-5 . TGTGCCAGCCGGGACGCCCGTGGCACGGGGAATGAGCAGTTCTTC CASRDARGTGNEQFF
. TRBJ1-2 TRBV15 . TGTGCCACCAGCAGAGATCGTGAGACTAACTATGGCTACACCTTC CATSRDRETNYGYTF
. TRBJ2-2 TRBV5-1 . TGCGCCAGCAGCTTGGGCTCAGCTATGGCGAACACCGGGAAGCTGTTTTTT CASSLGSAMANTGKLFF
. TRBJ1-2 TRBV6-5 . TGTGCCAGCAGTTACTCGATCAGGGCACAAAAAGTTGATGGCTACACCTTC CASSYSIRAQKVDGYTF
. TRBJ1-2 TRBV29-1 . TGCAGCGCCCCGGAGCGGTATGGCTACACCTTC CSAPERYGYTF
. TRBJ1-1 TRBV11-2 . TGTGCCAGCAGCCCTGGCTGGTCTGACCACACTGAAGCTTTCTTT CASSPGWSDHTEAFF
. TRBJ1-5 TRBV12-3/TRBV12-4 TRBD1 TGTGCCAGCAGACCGGGACAGGGGCCCAATCAGCCCCAGCATTTT CASRPGQGPNQPQHF
. TRBJ1-5 TRBV29-1 . TGCAGCGTTGAGGAAGATAGCAATCAGCCCCAGCATTTT CSVEEDSNQPQHF
. TRBJ2-1 TRBV15 . TGTGCCACCAGCGGGGGTCTAGGGCAGTTCTTC CATSGGLGQFF
. TRBJ1-1 TRBV18 TRBD1 TGTGCCAGCTCACAGGCCGGGACAGCTAAAGCTTTCTTT CASSQAGTAKAFF
once TRBJ2-7 TRBV29-1 . TGCAGCGTTGAGGGACCGGGAGACAGCTCCTACGAGCAGTACTTC CSVEGPGDSSYEQYF
. TRBJ2-1 TRBV11-2 . TGTGCCAGCGTCGTGGGTAGCGGAGACTACAATGAGCAGTTCTTC CASVVGSGDYNEQFF
. TRBJ2-1 TRBV29-1 TRBD2 TGCAGCGTTGATGGGGTAGCGGGAGAAGAGGCCTACAATGAGCAGTTCTTC CSVDGVAGEEAYNEQFF